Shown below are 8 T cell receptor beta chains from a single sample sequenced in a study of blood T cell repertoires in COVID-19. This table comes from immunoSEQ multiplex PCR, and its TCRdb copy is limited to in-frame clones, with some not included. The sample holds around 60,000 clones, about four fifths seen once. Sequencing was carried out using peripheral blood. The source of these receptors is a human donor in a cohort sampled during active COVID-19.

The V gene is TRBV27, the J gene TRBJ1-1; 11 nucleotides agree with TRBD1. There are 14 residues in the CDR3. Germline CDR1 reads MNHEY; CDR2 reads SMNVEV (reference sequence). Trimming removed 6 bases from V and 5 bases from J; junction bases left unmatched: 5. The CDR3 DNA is TGTGCCAGCAGCCTGGGACAGGGGGGAACTGAAGCTTTCTTT. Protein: CASSLGQGGTEAFF.

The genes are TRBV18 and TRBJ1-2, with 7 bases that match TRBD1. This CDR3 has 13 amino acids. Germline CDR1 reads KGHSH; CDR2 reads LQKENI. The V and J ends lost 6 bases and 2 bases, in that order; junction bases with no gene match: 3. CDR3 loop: CASSQGQNYGYTF. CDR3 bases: TGTGCCAGCTCCCAGGGACAGAACTATGGCTACACCTTC. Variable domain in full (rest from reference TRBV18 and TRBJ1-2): NAGVMQNPRHLVRRRGQEARLRCSPMKGHSHVYWYRQLPEEGLKFMVYLQKENIIDESGMPKERFSAEFPKEGPSILRIQQVVRGDSAAYFCASSQGQNYGYTFGSGTRLTVV.

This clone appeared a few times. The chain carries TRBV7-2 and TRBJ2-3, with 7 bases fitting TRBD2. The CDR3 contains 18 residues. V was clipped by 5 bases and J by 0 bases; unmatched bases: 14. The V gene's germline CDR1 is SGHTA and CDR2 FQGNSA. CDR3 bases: TGTGCCAGCAGCCTATCCCGGGACTATTCCTTAAGCACAGATACGCAGTATTTT. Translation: CASSLSRDYSLSTDTQYF.

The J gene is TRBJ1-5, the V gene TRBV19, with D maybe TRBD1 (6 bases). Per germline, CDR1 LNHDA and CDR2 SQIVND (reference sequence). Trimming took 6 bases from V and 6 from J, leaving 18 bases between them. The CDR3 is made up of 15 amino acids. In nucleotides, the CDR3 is TGTGCCAGTAGCCCGGCTGGGGGGGCGAGTCAGCCCCAGCATTTT. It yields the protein CASSPAGGASQPQHF.

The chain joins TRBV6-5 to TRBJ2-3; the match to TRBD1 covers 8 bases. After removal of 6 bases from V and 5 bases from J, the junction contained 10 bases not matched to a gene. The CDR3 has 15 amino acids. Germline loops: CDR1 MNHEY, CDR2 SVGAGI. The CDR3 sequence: CASSPFGQGRDTQYF. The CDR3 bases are TGTGCCAGCAGCCCATTTGGACAGGGCAGAGATACGCAGTATTTT.

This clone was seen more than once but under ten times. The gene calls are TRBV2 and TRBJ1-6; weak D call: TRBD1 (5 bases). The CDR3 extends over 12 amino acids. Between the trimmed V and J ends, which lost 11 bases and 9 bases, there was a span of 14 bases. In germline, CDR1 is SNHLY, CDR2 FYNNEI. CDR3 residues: CAGRSGGSPLHF. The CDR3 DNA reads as TGTGCCGGCCGGTCCGGGGGTTCACCCCTCCACTTT. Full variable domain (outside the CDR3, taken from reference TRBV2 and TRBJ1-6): EPEVTQTPSHQVTQMGQEVILRCVPISNHLYFYWYRQILGQKVEFLVSFYNNEISEKSEIFDDQFSVERPDGSNFTLKIRSTKLEDSAMYFCAGRSGGSPLHFGNGTRLTVT.

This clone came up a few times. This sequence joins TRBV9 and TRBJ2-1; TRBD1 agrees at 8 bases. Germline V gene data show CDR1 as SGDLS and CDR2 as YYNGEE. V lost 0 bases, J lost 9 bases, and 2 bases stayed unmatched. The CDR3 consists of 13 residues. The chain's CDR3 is CASSVGQGAEQFF. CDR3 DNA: TGTGCCAGCAGCGTAGGGCAGGGGGCTGAGCAGTTCTTC.

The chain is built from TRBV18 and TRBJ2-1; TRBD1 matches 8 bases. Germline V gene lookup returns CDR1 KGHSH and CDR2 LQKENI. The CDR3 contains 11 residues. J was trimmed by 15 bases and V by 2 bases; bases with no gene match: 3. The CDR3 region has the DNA TGTGCCAGCTCACCAGGACAGGGAAGGTTCTTC. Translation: CASSPGQGRFF.